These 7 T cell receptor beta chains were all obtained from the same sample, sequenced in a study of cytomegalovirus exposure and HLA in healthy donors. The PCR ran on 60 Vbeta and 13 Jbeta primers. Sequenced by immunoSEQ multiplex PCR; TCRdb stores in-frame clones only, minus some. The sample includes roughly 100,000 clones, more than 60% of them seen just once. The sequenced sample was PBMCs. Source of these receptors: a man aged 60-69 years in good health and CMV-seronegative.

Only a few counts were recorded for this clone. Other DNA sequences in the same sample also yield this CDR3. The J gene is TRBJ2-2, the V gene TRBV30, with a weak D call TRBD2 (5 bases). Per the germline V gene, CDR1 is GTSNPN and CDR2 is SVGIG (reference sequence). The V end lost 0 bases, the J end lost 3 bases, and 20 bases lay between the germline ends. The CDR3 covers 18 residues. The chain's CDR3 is CAWSVPGSSPIYTGELFF. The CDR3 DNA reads TGTGCCTGGAGTGTCCCGGGGTCCTCACCGATATACACCGGGGAGCTGTTTTTT.

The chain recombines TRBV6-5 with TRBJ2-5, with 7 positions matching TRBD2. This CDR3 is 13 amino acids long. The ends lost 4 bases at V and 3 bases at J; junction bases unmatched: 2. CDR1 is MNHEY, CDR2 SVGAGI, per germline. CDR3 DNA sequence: TGTGCCAGCAGTTGGGGGGGGGAAGAGACCCAGTACTTC. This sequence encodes CASSWGGEETQYF.

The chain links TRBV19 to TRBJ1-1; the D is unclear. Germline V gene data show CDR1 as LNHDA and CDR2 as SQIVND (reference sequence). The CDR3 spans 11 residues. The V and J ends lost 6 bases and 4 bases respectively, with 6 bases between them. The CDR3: CASREFTEAFF. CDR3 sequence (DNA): TGTGCCAGTAGGGAGTTCACTGAAGCTTTCTTT. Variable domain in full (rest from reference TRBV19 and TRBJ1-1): DGGITQSPKYLFRKEGQNVTLSCEQNLNHDAMYWYRQDPGQGLRLIYYSQIVNDFQKGDIAEGYSVSREKKESFPLTVTSAQKNPTAFYLCASREFTEAFFGQGTRLTVV.

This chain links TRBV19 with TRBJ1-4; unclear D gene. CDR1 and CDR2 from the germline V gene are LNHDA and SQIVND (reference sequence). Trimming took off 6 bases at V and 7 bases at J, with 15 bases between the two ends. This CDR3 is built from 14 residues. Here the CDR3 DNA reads TGTGCCAGTAGCTCCTCGTGGGGAGGTGAAAAACTGTTTTTT. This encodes CASSSSWGGEKLFF. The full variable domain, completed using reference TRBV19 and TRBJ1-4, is DGGITQSPKYLFRKEGQNVTLSCEQNLNHDAMYWYRQDPGQGLRLIYYSQIVNDFQKGDIAEGYSVSREKKESFPLTVTSAQKNPTAFYLCASSSSWGGEKLFFGSGTQLSVL.

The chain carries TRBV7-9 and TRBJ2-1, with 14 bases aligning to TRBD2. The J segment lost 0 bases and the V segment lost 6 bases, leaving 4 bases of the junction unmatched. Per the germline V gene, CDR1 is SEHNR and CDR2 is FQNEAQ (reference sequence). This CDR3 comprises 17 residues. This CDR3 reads CASRPGLAGVSYNEQFF. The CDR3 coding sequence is TGTGCCAGCAGGCCGGGACTAGCGGGGGTCTCCTACAATGAGCAGTTCTTC.

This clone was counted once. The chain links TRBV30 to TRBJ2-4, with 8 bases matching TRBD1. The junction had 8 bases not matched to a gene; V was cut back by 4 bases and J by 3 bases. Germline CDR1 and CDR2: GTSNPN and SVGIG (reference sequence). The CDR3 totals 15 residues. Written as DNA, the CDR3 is TGTGCCTGGAACCCCCCAGGGGGCGTCAAAAACATTCAGTACTTC. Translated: CAWNPPGGVKNIQYF.

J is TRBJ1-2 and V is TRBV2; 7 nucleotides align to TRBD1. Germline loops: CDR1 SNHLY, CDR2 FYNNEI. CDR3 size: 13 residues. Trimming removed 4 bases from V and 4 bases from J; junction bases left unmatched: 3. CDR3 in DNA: TGTGCCAGCAGTGTTCGGGACAGCTATGGCTACACCTTC. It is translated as CASSVRDSYGYTF.